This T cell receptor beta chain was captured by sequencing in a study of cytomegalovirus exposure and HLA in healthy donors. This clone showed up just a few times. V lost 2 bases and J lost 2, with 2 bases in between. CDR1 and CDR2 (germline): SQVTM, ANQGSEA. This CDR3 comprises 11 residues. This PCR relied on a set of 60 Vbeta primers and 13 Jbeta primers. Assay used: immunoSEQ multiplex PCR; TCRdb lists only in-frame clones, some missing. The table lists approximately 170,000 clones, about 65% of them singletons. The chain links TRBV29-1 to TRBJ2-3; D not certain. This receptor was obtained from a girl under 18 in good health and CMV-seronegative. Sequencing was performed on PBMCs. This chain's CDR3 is CSVEHTDTQYF. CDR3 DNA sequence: TGCAGCGTTGAACACACAGATACGCAGTATTTT.